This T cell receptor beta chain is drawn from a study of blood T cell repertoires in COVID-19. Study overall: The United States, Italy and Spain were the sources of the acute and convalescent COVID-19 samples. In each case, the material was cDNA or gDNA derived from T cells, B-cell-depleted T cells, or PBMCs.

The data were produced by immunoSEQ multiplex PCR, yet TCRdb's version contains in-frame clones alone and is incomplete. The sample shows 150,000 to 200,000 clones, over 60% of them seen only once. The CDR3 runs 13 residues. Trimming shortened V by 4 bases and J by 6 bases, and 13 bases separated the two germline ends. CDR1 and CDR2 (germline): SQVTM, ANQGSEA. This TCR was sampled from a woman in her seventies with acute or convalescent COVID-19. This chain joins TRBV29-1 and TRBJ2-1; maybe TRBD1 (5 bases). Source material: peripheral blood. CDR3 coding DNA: TGCAGCGTTGTCCCGGACATCACCAATGAGCAGTTCTTC. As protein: CSVVPDITNEQFF.